This section outlines one TCR beta chain sequence together with its context. Its target is not known. This sample was included in a study of T-cell memory formation after mild COVID-19. The overall study: Clusters of TCRs were largely donor specific. Study findings and constraints: Memory from before infection featured some responding clones, which suggests cross-reactive memory joined. Researchers report contracting CD4+ clones mostly in CM and EM, with CD8+ clones in EMRA.

5'RACE with constant-segment primers built TCRalpha and TCRbeta cDNA libraries with UMIs. TCRdb fed the 5' RACE reads into MiXCR, producing one record per CDR3 protein. The repertoire holds 300,000 to 350,000 distinct CDR3 sequences, with around 13% as singletons. Deletions cut 5 bases from V and 3 bases from J, with 17 bases between. The CDR3 extends over 15 amino acids. Per germline, CDR1 SEHNR and CDR2 FQNEAQ (reference sequence). The sequencing sample was made of PBMCs or a T cell subset sorted from them (not recorded which). This sequence was found in a man younger than 35 who had mild COVID-19 (a few samples of this study predate the infection). Cell type and time point are not known. This chain links TRBV7-9 with TRBJ2-7; D is uncertain. Written as DNA, the CDR3 is TGTGCCAGCAGCACCCAGCAAAGCCCAATCTACGAGCAGTACTTC. Its protein product is CASSTQQSPIYEQYF.